This T cell receptor beta chain was found in a study of T cell clones after liver transplantation. This clone appeared once. Germline CDR1 is MNHEY and CDR2 is SMNVEV (reference sequence). Germline trimming cut 6 bases from V and 1 base from J; bases unmatched to any gene: 13. The CDR3 spans 18 residues. Produced via immunoSEQ multiplex PCR; TCRdb's table is partial and in-frame only. The table has more than 20,000 clones, roughly 92% seen once. The V call is TRBV27, the J call TRBJ2-2; TRBD2 matches 8 bases. The source of this sequence is a human patient who received a liver transplant. Some of these T cells may belong to the graft donor. Sample: CD8+ T cells from blood, taken 25 months after liver transplant. CDR3 nucleotide sequence: TGTGCCAGCAGCCTCGCGGGGGGCCCCTTAATGAACACCGGGGAGCTGTTTTTT. It encodes CASSLAGGPLMNTGELFF.